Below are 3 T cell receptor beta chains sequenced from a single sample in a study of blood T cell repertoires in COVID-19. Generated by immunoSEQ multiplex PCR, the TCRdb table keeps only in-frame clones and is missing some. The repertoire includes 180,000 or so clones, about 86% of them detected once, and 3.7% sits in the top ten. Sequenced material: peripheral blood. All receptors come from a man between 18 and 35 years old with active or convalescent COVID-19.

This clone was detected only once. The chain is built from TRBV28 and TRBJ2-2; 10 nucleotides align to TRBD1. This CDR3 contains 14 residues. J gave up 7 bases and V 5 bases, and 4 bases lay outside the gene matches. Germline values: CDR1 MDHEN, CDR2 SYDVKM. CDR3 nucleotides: TGTGCCAGCAGTCCCGGGACAGGGGTCGGGGAGCTGTTTTTT. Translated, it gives CASSPGTGVGELFF.

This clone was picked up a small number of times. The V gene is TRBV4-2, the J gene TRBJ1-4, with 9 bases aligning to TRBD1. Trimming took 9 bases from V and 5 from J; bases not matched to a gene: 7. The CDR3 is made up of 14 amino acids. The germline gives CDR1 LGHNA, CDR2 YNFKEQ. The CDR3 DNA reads TGTGCCAGTCGACTTGGACAGGGGAATGAAAAACTGTTTTTT. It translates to CASRLGQGNEKLFF.

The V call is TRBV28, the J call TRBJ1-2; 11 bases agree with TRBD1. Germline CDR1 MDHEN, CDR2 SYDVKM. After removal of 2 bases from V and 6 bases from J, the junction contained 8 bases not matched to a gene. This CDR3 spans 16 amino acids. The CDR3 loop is CASSLNPGTGGHGYTF. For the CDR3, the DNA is TGTGCCAGCAGTTTAAACCCCGGGACAGGGGGTCATGGCTACACCTTC.